The present T cell receptor beta chain was sequenced within a study of T cell responses to AZD1222 COVID-19 vaccine (dated by TCRdb to the early 2020s). Turning to the overall study: AZD1222 recipients whose second dose came at about 4 weeks and those whose second dose came at about 12 weeks were combined into one group, since spike-specific TCR depth and breadth did not differ between the two schedules. Trial participants were enrolled by age into 18-55, 56-69 and 70-plus year subgroups, with about 150, 28 and 57 TCR-sequenced participants respectively. TCR sequencing was performed for about 250 trial participants, of whom approximately 200 were given two doses of AZD1222 and some 26 were given two doses of MenACWY control vaccine.

The label giving this sample's time point can be read as: baseline before first vaccination. The vaccinee samples were drawn from two UK trials, COV001 and COV002, one of which was a single-blind randomized controlled phase 2/3 trial testing AZD1222 (ChAdOx1 nCoV-19) in healthy adults. For TCRbeta chain sequencing, PBMC samples were collected from trial participants at day 0 and at day 28 after the second dose. The CDR3 regions of human TCRbeta chains were analyzed by immunosequencing. Concerning the study's data processing: Repertoire TCRs were matched against a reference library of SARS-CoV-2-specific TCRs generated with the MIRA antigen-specificity platform. Breadth was defined as the fraction of unique TCRs that were SARS-CoV-2-associated. Depth was defined as the fraction of total T cells that were SARS-CoV-2-associated. Using the MIRA data, each spike-specific TCR was mapped to the spike region that the TCR reacts to and placed in a CD4 or CD8 class. Log10-transformed breadth and depth values were compared by one-way ANOVA with Sidak's multiple comparisons tests. As stored in TCRdb, this immuneACCESS dataset retains in-frame rearrangements with V and J assigned. A fraction of the clones does not appear; measured against another copy, unresolved V genes explain less than half of the discrepancy, and the remainder lacks a known reason. V and J calls and clone size are given by that table; D and trimming were obtained from the DNA. The sample contains 180,000 or so clones, 90% to 95% of them found a single time. Approximately 3.9% of the sample is in the top ten clones.

Broader findings and caveats from the paper: Because no day 14 peak-response samples were available, repertoires were characterized only after the peak T cell response. After two AZD1222 doses, spike-specific TCR breadth and depth were significantly higher than at day 0 and than in MenACWY recipients. The 56-69-year group was small, and its depth increase did not reach significance, likely because of low power. Participants were mostly white British and included more females than males, and it was suggested by the authors that clonal diversity may have been underestimated. Conclusions about previously exposed vaccinees were limited because only five to seven AZD1222 recipients were SARS-CoV-2 seropositive at baseline. Epitopes outside the regions mutated in the B.1.351 and B.1.1.7 variants were reportedly recognized by nearly half of the unique spike-specific TCRs. The vaccine-associated CD4 TCRs covered the entire spike protein, and the dominant responses fell in regions 160-218 and 743-854.

A note on this clone: The antigen it recognizes is unknown. Per-base qualities were not stored, and no clone one base away is much larger.

CDR3 length: 17 amino acids, cysteine to phenylalanine. Here the CDR3 DNA is all that survives: 51 bases in frame from base 1. As encoded in the germline V gene, CDR1 is LGHNA while CDR2 is YNFKEQ. Germline trimming amounts to 3 bases on V and 1 base on J, with 7 as the count of junction bases outside the gene matches. Specimen: peripheral blood, collected on day 0 of AZD1222 vaccination. This receptor was obtained from an adult in good health. Rearrangement joined TRBV4-2 to TRBJ1-4, with 8 bases matching TRBD1. Here is the DNA: TGTGCCAGCAGCCAGATTCAGGGGGCGGTAACTAATGAAAAACTGTTTTTT. Its protein reads: CASSQIQGAVTNEKLFF.